Below, one T cell receptor beta chain is given with its context. Its antigen is currently unknown. The data stem from a study of cytomegalovirus exposure and HLA in healthy donors. Regarding the study as a whole: The study assumed roughly uniform donor sequencing depth for presence/absence analyses. For cytomegalovirus status, the classifier reportedly gave diagnoses with high specificity and sensitivity.

Germline V lookup: CDR1 SGHNT, CDR2 YYREEE (reference sequence). The length of the CDR3 is 17 residues. Trimming took 0 bases from V and 4 from J; bases not matched to a gene: 8. In the PCR, 60 Vbeta and 13 Jbeta primers were used. The assay was immunoSEQ multiplex PCR, and TCRdb's table has in-frame clones only and misses some. The repertoire holds about 90,000 clones, 65% to 80% seen once, with more than 15% in the top ten. This chain uses TRBV5-4 with TRBJ1-1; 11 nucleotides match TRBD1. Sequenced input: PBMCs. The sequence came from a woman aged 18-35 years in good health and CMV-seropositive. DNA for the CDR3: TGTGCCAGCAGCTTGGTGGACAGGGGGCGAGGTGGCACTGAAGCTTTCTTT. Its protein product is CASSLVDRGRGGTEAFF.